One and the same sample provided the 9 T cell receptor beta chains below, sequenced in a study of cytomegalovirus exposure and HLA in healthy donors. Both 60 Vbeta primers and 13 Jbeta primers went into the PCR. The assay was immunoSEQ multiplex PCR, and TCRdb's table has in-frame clones only and misses some. The sample records around 110,000 clones, 70% to 80% being singletons. The sequenced sample was PBMCs. These receptors all stem from a man between 25 and 39 years old in good health and CMV-seropositive.

The V gene is TRBV19, the J gene TRBJ1-5, with D hard to call. The ends were cut back, 7 bases at V and 3 bases at J, with 16 bases in the middle. Germline V gene data show CDR1 as LNHDA and CDR2 as SQIVND (reference sequence). This CDR3 is built from 15 residues. CDR3 nucleotides: TGTGCCAGTAACATCGGGGAAGGTTACAATCAGCCCCAGCATTTT. This sequence encodes CASNIGEGYNQPQHF.

This clone was found a few times. The chain is built from TRBV18 and TRBJ2-7; tentative D call: TRBD1 (5 bases). The germline CDR1 and CDR2 sequences are KGHSH and LQKENI. CDR3 length equals 14 residues. Between the trimmed V and J ends, which lost 5 bases and 5 bases, there was a span of 16 bases. Written as DNA, the CDR3 is TGTGCCAGCTCAAATACTCAGGGAAATCACGAGCAGTACTTC. Encoded protein: CASSNTQGNHEQYF.

The chain couples TRBV25-1 to TRBJ2-7; D gene ambiguous. The V end lost 0 bases, the J end lost 1 base, and 7 bases lay between the germline ends. The CDR3 loop spans 14 amino acids. Germline CDR1 MGHDK, CDR2 SYGVNS. The CDR3 DNA follows: TGTGCCAGCAGTGAATATCGGTCTTCCTACGAGCAGTACTTC. Translation gives CASSEYRSSYEQYF.

V gene TRBV19 combines with J gene TRBJ1-2; D possibly corresponds to TRBD1 (6 bases). V was pared by 2 bases and J by 8 bases, with 15 bases between. This CDR3 spans 14 amino acids. Germline lookup yields CDR1 LNHDA and CDR2 SQIVND (reference sequence). The CDR3 sequence: CASSIKLQGGGYTF. The DNA for the CDR3 is TGTGCCAGTAGTATAAAACTACAGGGCGGAGGCTACACCTTC.

This clone was seen only a few times. The rearrangement uses TRBV7-2 and TRBJ2-7; 9 bases are shared with TRBD1. The CDR3 runs to 15 residues. Germline CDR1 is SGHTA and CDR2 is FQGNSA. Trimming removed 5 bases from V and 2 bases from J; junction bases left unmatched: 7. CDR3 in DNA: TGTGCCAGCAGCCCCAGGACAGGGGAGACCTACGAGCAGTACTTC. Translating it yields CASSPRTGETYEQYF.

V is TRBV5-6 and J is TRBJ2-5; 9 bases match TRBD2. Germline V lookup: CDR1 SGHDT, CDR2 YYEEEE. This CDR3 comprises 15 residues. V lost 0 bases, J lost 5 bases, and 5 bases stayed unmatched. For the CDR3, the DNA is TGTGCCAGCAGCTTGGCGGCGGGGGGGCCCGAGACCCAGTACTTC. Protein product: CASSLAAGGPETQYF.

The chain couples TRBV19 to TRBJ1-1; no definite D call. The ends were cut back, 9 bases at V and 4 bases at J, with 21 bases in the middle. CDR3 length equals 15 residues. Germline V gene lookup returns CDR1 LNHDA and CDR2 SQIVND (reference sequence). As DNA, the CDR3 is TGTGCCAGCTCAGATCCCCGGCTAGGGAGCACTGAAGCTTTCTTT. Translating gives CASSDPRLGSTEAFF.

V is TRBV6-1 and J is TRBJ1-2, with D maybe TRBD1 (6 bases). Germline loops: CDR1 MNHNS, CDR2 SASEGT. V was trimmed by 6 bases and J by 5 bases, leaving 13 bases between them. CDR3 length equals 13 residues. The CDR3 sequence: CASSLGTLYGYTF. The CDR3 nucleotides read TGTGCCAGCAGCCTCGGGACACTTTATGGCTACACCTTC.

The chain combines TRBV28 with TRBJ1-2, with 7 bases aligning to TRBD1. CDR3 size: 15 residues. Unmatched junction bases numbered 11, after V lost 6 bases and J lost 4 bases. The germline V gene encodes CDR1 MDHEN and CDR2 SYDVKM. The CDR3 is CASRLGTVRLYGYTF. CDR3 in DNA: TGTGCCAGCAGGCTAGGGACAGTGAGGCTCTATGGCTACACCTTC.